The entry below describes one T cell receptor (beta chain). Trimming cost V 4 bases and J 3 bases; bases outside gene matches: 25. Germline V gives CDR1 MGHRA, CDR2 YSYEKL. The CDR3 totals 21 residues. Method: immunoSEQ multiplex PCR; TCRdb's copy keeps in-frame clones and lacks some. The profile covers 95,000 to 150,000 clones, with 70% to 90% appearing a single time and 3.5% to 5% taken by the ten largest. The data belong to a study of blood T cell repertoires in COVID-19. The sequence came from a man between 40 and 49 years old with acute or convalescent COVID-19. The gene calls are TRBV4-1 and TRBJ2-5; 8 bases map to TRBD2. What was sequenced was peripheral blood. CDR3: CASSLNFGAGGPVLGEETQYF. The CDR3 region has the DNA TGCGCCAGCAGCCTGAACTTTGGGGCGGGAGGCCCCGTCCTTGGTGAAGAGACCCAGTACTTC.